The rows below give T cell receptor beta chains drawn from one sample of a study of blood T cell repertoires in COVID-19. The data were produced by immunoSEQ multiplex PCR, yet TCRdb's version contains in-frame clones alone and is incomplete. The sample shows more than 140,000 clones, roughly 82% of them seen only once. Sample: peripheral blood. The receptors stem from a woman aged 50 to 60 in a cohort sampled during active or convalescent COVID-19. Each CDR3 is given with its conserved first and last residue. The order of the fields is D gene, J gene, V gene, clone size, CDR3 DNA, CDR3 protein. The D gene is left open where the match is weak. Expanded clones are given a class, and other clones once, few, many or no size at all.

TRBD2	TRBJ2-3	TRBV20-1	.	TGCAGTGCTAGTCTAGCGGTGAGCACAGATACGCAGTATTTT	CSASLAVSTDTQYF
TRBD1	TRBJ2-2	TRBV4-3	once	TGCGCCAGCAGCCAGAAGGTTTACAGGGGGAACACCGGGGAGCTGTTTTTT	CASSQKVYRGNTGELFF
TRBD1	TRBJ2-7	TRBV15	.	TGTGCCACCAGCAGAGATTCGCACAGGGGACCCTACGAGCAGTACTTC	CATSRDSHRGPYEQYF
TRBD1	TRBJ1-2	TRBV5-1	few	TGCGCCAGCAGGTATGGGACAGTCGATTCCTATGGCTACACCTTC	CASRYGTVDSYGYTF
.	TRBJ1-4	TRBV19	.	TGTGCCAGTAGTATGAGGCAGGGTAATGAAAAACTGTTTTTT	CASSMRQGNEKLFF
.	TRBJ1-5	TRBV4-3	.	TGCGCCAGCAGCCAAACTGTACAGAGCAATCAGCCCCAGCATTTT	CASSQTVQSNQPQHF
.	TRBJ1-4	TRBV9	few	TGTGCCAGCAGCGTAAGTCCGGGAAGGGAACTGTTTTTT	CASSVSPGRELFF
.	TRBJ1-3	TRBV29-1	.	TGCAGCGTCCGGAGGACAGACTCTGGAAACACCATATATTTT	CSVRRTDSGNTIYF
.	TRBJ1-2	TRBV5-5	.	TGTGCCAGCAGCTCAACAGGGCAATACAACTATGGCTACACCTTC	CASSSTGQYNYGYTF
TRBD1	TRBJ2-7	TRBV10-3	.	TGTGCCATCAGTTCCCGGGGACAGGGAATGACCTACGAGCAGTACTTC	CAISSRGQGMTYEQYF
.	TRBJ1-6	TRBV27	.	TGTGCCAGCAGTTTATCGGTAGAATCACCCCTCCACTTT	CASSLSVESPLHF
.	TRBJ2-7	TRBV21-1	.	TGTGCCAGCAGCACACCCCGACTAGCGGGGGGGCCTCGGCGCGGTGTCGAGCAGTACTTC	CASSTPRLAGGPRRGVEQYF
TRBD2	TRBJ2-5	TRBV7-8	.	TGTGCCAGCAGCTTAGTTTCCGGACTAGCGGGGGCAGATAAAGAGACCCAGTACTTC	CASSLVSGLAGADKETQYF
.	TRBJ1-2	TRBV2	.	TGTGCCAGCAGGGAAGTGACGGGGAACTATGGCTACACCTTC	CASREVTGNYGYTF
TRBD1	TRBJ2-7	TRBV19	once	TGTGCCAGTAGGGCTGGACAGGGAGGATACGAGCAGTACTTC	CASRAGQGGYEQYF
TRBD1	TRBJ2-6	TRBV9	.	TGTGCCAGCAGCGTAACAGGGGTAGTTGGGGCCAACGTCCTGACTTTC	CASSVTGVVGANVLTF
TRBD1	TRBJ2-6	TRBV19	.	TGTGCCAGTAGTCCAGGGGGCTCTGGGGCCAACGTCCTGACTTTC	CASSPGGSGANVLTF
.	TRBJ1-2	TRBV6-5	.	TGTGCCAGCAGCTCCGGGACATCCTATGGCTACACCTTC	CASSSGTSYGYTF
.	TRBJ2-1	TRBV11-2	.	TGTGCCAGCAGCTTAGAGCCCAGCGACAATGAGCAGTTCTTC	CASSLEPSDNEQFF
.	TRBJ1-3	TRBV4-2	.	TGTGCCAGCAGCCAACAGGGAGGCTCTGGAAACACCATATATTTT	CASSQQGGSGNTIYF
.	TRBJ2-1	TRBV5-5	.	TGTGCCAGCAGCTCCTATGTGTCGGATGAGCAGTTCTTC	CASSSYVSDEQFF
.	TRBJ2-3	TRBV5-5	.	TGTGCCAGCAGAAGTCAGGGGATGGGAGATACGCAGTATTTT	CASRSQGMGDTQYF
TRBD1	TRBJ1-1	TRBV19	.	TGTGCCACCCGCTCTCGCTGGACGGGACAGGGGGCGAACACTGAAGCTTTCTTT	CATRSRWTGQGANTEAFF
.	TRBJ2-1	TRBV7-2	.	TGTGCCAGCAGCCCACAGGGAGACAATGAGCAGTTCTTC	CASSPQGDNEQFF
.	TRBJ1-4	TRBV7-8	once	TGTGCCAGCAGCCCCCGCCCCCGGGAGGGAAAACTGTTTTTT	CASSPRPREGKLFF
TRBD1	TRBJ1-1	TRBV15	.	TGTGCCACCAGCAGGAATACAGGGGGATGGACTGAAGCTTTCTTT	CATSRNTGGWTEAFF
.	TRBJ1-4	TRBV7-6	.	TGTGCCAGCAGCTTACAACAGGGACGAAATGAAAAACTGTTTTTT	CASSLQQGRNEKLFF
TRBD1	TRBJ1-2	TRBV27	.	TGTGCCAGCAAACGTAGACAGGGGGCCCATTATGGCTACACCTTC	CASKRRQGAHYGYTF
.	TRBJ1-2	TRBV9	.	TGTGCCAGCAGCGTAGATCAGACACCACTGATAAATGGCTACACCTTC	CASSVDQTPLINGYTF
.	TRBJ2-7	TRBV18	.	TGTGCCAGCTCGGCCGGGACAAATCCCTACGAGCAGTACTTC	CASSAGTNPYEQYF
TRBD1	TRBJ2-1	TRBV11-3	.	TGTGCCAGCACGGCAGGGGGTTCGGATGAGCAGTTCTTC	CASTAGGSDEQFF
TRBD2	TRBJ2-5	TRBV4-3	.	TGCGCCAGCAGCCAAGAAGGACTAGCGGGGTTTCAAGAGACCCAGTACTTC	CASSQEGLAGFQETQYF
.	TRBJ2-5	TRBV7-3	.	TGTGCCAGCAGCTTAGATTACCGGGAGACCCAGTACTTC	CASSLDYRETQYF
TRBD2	TRBJ2-7	TRBV5-1	.	TGCGCCAGCAGCTTGGTGGCTAGCGGCAACTACGAGCAGTACTTC	CASSLVASGNYEQYF
.	TRBJ2-1	TRBV7-7	.	TGTGCTAGCAGCCCCCTCCTAGTCCTCGAAAGGGGCCCCTACAATGAGCAGTTCTTC	CASSPLLVLERGPYNEQFF
TRBD2	TRBJ2-3	TRBV4-1	.	TGCGCCAGCAGCCAAGATTCTCCCGGGAGGGGGGGCGATACGCAGTATTTT	CASSQDSPGRGGDTQYF
.	TRBJ1-1	TRBV5-4	.	TGTGCCAGCAGCTTAGGGGCGGCTGAAGCTTTCTTT	CASSLGAAEAFF
.	TRBJ1-5	TRBV27	.	TGTGCCAGCAGTTTGGGGCCCAATCAGCCCCAGCATTTT	CASSLGPNQPQHF
.	TRBJ2-1	TRBV10-1	few	TGCGCCAGCAGATTCGACTCAGGGGTTACGGATGAGCAGTTCTTC	CASRFDSGVTDEQFF
TRBD1	TRBJ2-7	TRBV5-1	.	TGCGCCAGCAGCTTGGAGGCAGGGGGCTACTCCTACGAGCAGTACTTC	CASSLEAGGYSYEQYF
TRBD1	TRBJ1-2	TRBV6-5	.	TGTGCCAGCAGTTCCTCCGGGACAGGACGCTATGGCTACACCTTC	CASSSSGTGRYGYTF
TRBD2	TRBJ2-3	TRBV4-3	once	TGCGCCAGCAGCCAAGAGACTAGCGGGGGCCTAAACCTCATCACAGATACGCAGTATTTT	CASSQETSGGLNLITDTQYF
.	TRBJ1-2	TRBV19	.	TGTGCCAGTAATAAAGAAGCCCATGGCTACACCTTC	CASNKEAHGYTF
TRBD1	TRBJ2-1	TRBV29-1	.	TGCAGCGTGAACCGACAGGGGACCTACAATGAGCAGTTCTTC	CSVNRQGTYNEQFF
.	TRBJ2-2	TRBV6-5	.	TGTGCCAGCAGTACGCTGGGGGGTTCCACCGGGGAGCTGTTTTTT	CASSTLGGSTGELFF
.	TRBJ2-5	TRBV3-1/TRBV3-2	.	TGTGCCAGCAGCCTCCCACAGGGTTGGCAAGAGACCCAGTACTTC	CASSLPQGWQETQYF
.	TRBJ1-1	TRBV19	.	TGTGCCAGTAGTAGGGGGCACCCGAACACTGAAGCTTTCTTT	CASSRGHPNTEAFF
.	TRBJ2-6	TRBV6-5	.	TGTGCCAGCAGCCCAGGAGGCTCTGGGGCCAACGTCCTGACTTTC	CASSPGGSGANVLTF
.	TRBJ2-7	TRBV29-1	once	TGCAGCGCCCGACCTGGCTTGGGCAGGGTCTACGAGCAGTACTTC	CSARPGLGRVYEQYF
TRBD2	TRBJ2-7	TRBV4-3	.	TGCGCCAGCAGCCAGGGACTAGCCGCTTCCTACGAGCAGTACTTC	CASSQGLAASYEQYF
TRBD1	TRBJ2-7	TRBV7-2	.	TGTGCCAGCAGCCCCGGGACAGCCTTCTACGAGCAGTACTTC	CASSPGTAFYEQYF
.	TRBJ2-5	TRBV7-9	.	TGTGCCAGCAGCTTAGGCCGGGAGACCCAGTACTTC	CASSLGRETQYF
.	TRBJ2-3	TRBV3-1/TRBV3-2	.	TGTGCCAGCAGCCAAGAGGGGGCCACAGATACGCAGTATTTT	CASSQEGATDTQYF
.	TRBJ1-2	TRBV7-2	.	TGTGCCAGCAGCTTAGGAACAGGGATGTTATTGCATGGCTACACCTTC	CASSLGTGMLLHGYTF
.	TRBJ1-5	TRBV27	.	TGTGCCAGCAGTGTGCCGGGTCAGCCCCAGCATTTT	CASSVPGQPQHF
.	TRBJ1-2	TRBV5-4	.	TGTGCCAGCAGCAGCGCGGGTTTTAACTATGGCTACACCTTC	CASSSAGFNYGYTF
.	TRBJ2-3	TRBV5-6	.	TGTGCCAGCAGCTTAGGCAGGATCACAGATACGCAGTATTTT	CASSLGRITDTQYF
.	TRBJ2-3	TRBV7-2	.	TGTGCCAGCAGCTTAAGGGGAAGCGATACGCAGTATTTT	CASSLRGSDTQYF
.	TRBJ1-2	TRBV12-3/TRBV12-4	.	TGTGCCAGCGGGCTGCACTATGGCTACACCTTC	CASGLHYGYTF
TRBD2	TRBJ2-1	TRBV13	few	TGTGCCAGCAGCTTCCGGACTAGCTCCTACAATGAGCAGTTCTTC	CASSFRTSSYNEQFF